This is a list of T cell receptor beta chains from one sample in a study of T cell repertoires in aging, cancer and after chemotherapy. One entry per CDR3 protein, called by TCRdb with MiXCR from the multiplex PCR reads. The sample lists about 5,200 distinct CDR3 sequences; approximately 30% were seen once. Sequencing was done on a sample of blood. Source of these receptors: a human donor in good health. Both conserved end residues are part of each CDR3. A D gene is named only where the DNA matches it firmly. Size values are once, few and many counts, or a class for expanded clones, and some rows have none.

CDR3 length	J gene	V gene	clone size	D gene	CDR3 DNA	CDR3 protein
12	TRBJ1-1	TRBV6-1	few	NA	TGTGCCAGCAGTCGGCTAAGCACTGAAGCTTTCTTT	CASSRLSTEAFF
15	TRBJ2-1	TRBV13	NA	NA	TGTGCCAGCAGCAGTAGCGGATACTCCTACAATGAGCAGTTCTTC	CASSSSGYSYNEQFF
15	TRBJ2-1	TRBV11-2	few	NA	TGTGCCAGCAGCCCCCGACTGTTAACCTACAATGAGCAGTTCTTC	CASSPRLLTYNEQFF
14	TRBJ1-5	TRBV7-2	NA	TRBD1	TGTGCCAGCAGCTCCGGGACAGGGTATCAGCCCCAGCATTTT	CASSSGTGYQPQHF
16	TRBJ2-1	TRBV6-5	medium-sized	NA	TGTGCCAGCCGCCTTCTATTGCGGGGGCTATACAATGAGCAGTTCTTC	CASRLLLRGLYNEQFF
13	TRBJ1-2	TRBV11-1	few	NA	TGTGCCAGCAGCTTCGCTGCCAGCTATGGCTACACCTTC	CASSFAASYGYTF
14	TRBJ2-4	TRBV5-4	few	NA	TGTGCCAGCACCCTTGACAGGAGGAGGAACATTCAGTACTTC	CASTLDRRRNIQYF
12	TRBJ1-2	TRBV13	NA	NA	TGTGCCAGCAGCTCCGACAGCTATGGCTACACCTTC	CASSSDSYGYTF
15	TRBJ2-2	TRBV7-6	few	NA	TGTGCCAGCAGCTCCCGGACAAGAACCACCGGGGAGCTGTTTTTT	CASSSRTRTTGELFF
16	TRBJ2-1	TRBV6-1	few	TRBD2	TGTGCCAGCAGTGAAGCGTACGGGCTAGCGGGAGTTGAGCAGTTCTTC	CASSEAYGLAGVEQFF
14	TRBJ2-3	TRBV5-1	NA	NA	TGCGCCAGCAGCTTTTTGGCAGGCACAGATACGCAGTATTTT	CASSFLAGTDTQYF
14	TRBJ1-1	TRBV12-3/TRBV12-4	NA	TRBD1	TGTGCCAGCAGTTCTGGGACAGGCGGGCGGGAGTTTTTCTTT	CASSSGTGGREFFF
17	TRBJ2-3	TRBV12-3/TRBV12-4	few	NA	TGTGCCAGCAGTTTAGGGAGGGGTAGAGGTAGCACAGATACGCAGTATTTT	CASSLGRGRGSTDTQYF
12	TRBJ2-5	TRBV24-1	medium-sized	TRBD1	TGTGCCACCGACGGACAGGGAGAGACCCAGTACTTC	CATDGQGETQYF
14	TRBJ2-7	TRBV27	NA	TRBD1	TGTGCCAGCAGTTTAGGGACAGGGTACTACGAGCAGTACTTC	CASSLGTGYYEQYF
16	TRBJ1-3	TRBV6-5	few	NA	TGTGCCAGCACCGTGGAGGCAGGGAACTCTGGAAACACCATATATTTT	CASTVEAGNSGNTIYF
12	TRBJ2-1	TRBV5-1	few	NA	TGCGCCAGCAGCCTGGCTTTCGATGAGCAGTTCTTC	CASSLAFDEQFF
14	TRBJ2-7	TRBV19	medium-sized	NA	TGTGCCAGTAGTATAGGGGGCAGAAGCTACGAGCAGTACTTC	CASSIGGRSYEQYF
13	TRBJ2-5	TRBV5-1	few	NA	TGCGCCAGCAGCTTGGACAGGAGACAGACCCAGTACTTC	CASSLDRRQTQYF
15	TRBJ2-3	TRBV5-4	medium-sized	NA	TGTGCCAGCAGCTCGTCTCCAGACTCCACAGATACGCAGTATTTT	CASSSSPDSTDTQYF
18	TRBJ2-4	TRBV7-9	few	NA	TGTGCCAGCAGCCCCCTCGCCGGGACTTCACTAGCCAAAAACATTCAGTACTTC	CASSPLAGTSLAKNIQYF
14	TRBJ2-3	TRBV5-4	few	NA	TGTGCCAGCAGCCCGATAGGTTACACAGATACGCAGTATTTT	CASSPIGYTDTQYF
15	TRBJ2-7	TRBV5-4	NA	TRBD1	TGTGCCAGCAGCTGGACAGGGGGGGGGGTCTACGAGCAGTACTTC	CASSWTGGGVYEQYF
16	TRBJ2-3	TRBV24-1	NA	NA	TGTGCCACCAGTGAAGGTAGGGGGGGCGGCGATATTACGCAGTATTTT	CATSEGRGGGDITQYF
13	TRBJ2-7	TRBV19	few	NA	TGTGCCAGTAGTTCGGTGGGGAAGGTCGAGCAGTACTTC	CASSSVGKVEQYF
13	TRBJ1-6	TRBV5-6	medium-sized	NA	TGTGCCACCAGCTTGGCCAATAATTCACCCCTCCACTTT	CATSLANNSPLHF
19	TRBJ2-1	TRBV11-1	NA	TRBD1	TGTGCCAGCAGCCGAGCCGGGACAGGGGGGTCACTCCGTCACAATGAGCAGTTCTTC	CASSRAGTGGSLRHNEQFF
17	TRBJ2-1	TRBV15	NA	TRBD2	TGTGCCACCAGCAGAGGGACTAGCAAGCCCGACGGGAATGAGCAGTTCTTC	CATSRGTSKPDGNEQFF
17	TRBJ2-6	TRBV19	large	NA	TGTGCCACCGGGACACTACAGGGATTCGGTGGGGCCAACGTCCTGACTTTC	CATGTLQGFGGANVLTF
16	TRBJ2-3	TRBV15	medium-sized	TRBD2	TGTGCCACCAGCAGAGGTGGTAGCGGGAGCACAGATACGCAGTATTTT	CATSRGGSGSTDTQYF
12	TRBJ1-1	TRBV29-1	medium-sized	NA	TGCAGCGTCGTGCCAAAGGGGACTGAAGCTTTCTTT	CSVVPKGTEAFF
15	TRBJ2-3	TRBV12-3/TRBV12-4	medium-sized	NA	TGTGCCAGCAGCCCCGATAGGGGGATCACAGATACGCAGTATTTT	CASSPDRGITDTQYF
14	TRBJ1-1	TRBV6-1	NA	TRBD1	TGTGCCAGCAGGATCGACAGGGGTGGCACTGAAGCTTTCTTT	CASRIDRGGTEAFF
15	TRBJ1-2	TRBV6-1	NA	NA	TGTGCCAGCAGTCCCGACGCGGGGAGGGACTATGGCTACACCTTC	CASSPDAGRDYGYTF
12	TRBJ2-3	TRBV7-9	NA	NA	TGTGCCAGCACGTCTGGCACAGATACGCAGTATTTT	CASTSGTDTQYF
11	TRBJ2-5	TRBV5-1	few	NA	TGCGCCAGCAGCTTGGCGCGGGACCAGTACTTC	CASSLARDQYF
15	TRBJ2-7	TRBV11-1	NA	NA	TGTGCCAGCAGCTTAGTCGGGAGTTCCGACTACGAGCAGTACTTC	CASSLVGSSDYEQYF
17	TRBJ2-7	TRBV24-1	NA	NA	TGTGCCACCAGTGATTTCAAGGGTGGAGGGGGTACCTACGAGCAGTACTTC	CATSDFKGGGGTYEQYF
13	TRBJ1-2	TRBV6-5	few	NA	TGTGCCAGCAGAACCGACATCGACTATGGCTACACCTTC	CASRTDIDYGYTF
15	TRBJ2-1	TRBV6-6	medium-sized	TRBD2	TGTGCCAGCAGTTACTCGGGGGACCGGGGGGATGAGCAGTTCTTC	CASSYSGDRGDEQFF
14	TRBJ1-5	TRBV27	NA	NA	TGTGCCAGCCGGGGGGGCCTGAGCAATCAGCCCCAGCATTTT	CASRGGLSNQPQHF
11	TRBJ1-1	TRBV30	NA	NA	TGTGCCTGGAGTCGACAGCCTGAAGCTTTCTTT	CAWSRQPEAFF
12	TRBJ2-2	TRBV27	medium-sized	NA	TGTGCCAGCAGTCCCACTGTCGGGGAGCTGTTTTTT	CASSPTVGELFF
13	TRBJ2-7	TRBV5-1	few	NA	TGCGCCAGCAGACAAGGACAGACCTACGAGCAGTACTTC	CASRQGQTYEQYF
15	TRBJ1-5	TRBV19	NA	NA	TGTGCCAGTAGTATAACATCCAGGTGGGTCGGAGCCCAGCATTTT	CASSITSRWVGAQHF